This T cell receptor (beta chain) was documented in a study of blood T cell repertoires in COVID-19. The overall study: Whether acute or convalescent, the COVID-19 samples came from the United States, Italy and Spain. The analysed material was cDNA or gDNA that came from T cells, B-cell-depleted T cells, or PBMCs.

In the original processing: Reference gene primer amplification gave nucleated cell count estimates. TCRdb keeps only in-frame clones here, not all; method: immunoSEQ multiplex PCR. D and trimming were read from the DNA, whereas the V and J calls and clone size are those reported in that table. The sample contains 200,000 to 300,000 clones, about nine tenths of which appear only once. Germline-derived CDR1 and CDR2 are MNHEY and SVGEGT. Trimming at V came to 2 bases and at J to 3 bases, leaving 13 bases not matched to a gene. This CDR3 has 20 residues. Enrolled during active infection, Seattle patients were then followed longitudinally.

V and J are TRBV6-2 or TRBV6-3 and TRBJ2-1; 13 nucleotides match TRBD2. The material sequenced was peripheral blood. The receptor comes from a man younger than 45 with COVID-19, enrolled during active disease. The CDR3 reads CASSYPGTSGATINYNEQFF. The CDR3 DNA is TGTGCCAGCAGTTACCCAGGGACTAGCGGGGCGACCATCAACTACAATGAGCAGTTCTTC.